In its sample, the clone carrying this TCR beta chain is medium-sized (0.01 to 0.1%). This sample is drawn from a study of T and B cells in COVID-19 patients. From blood, roughly 240-550 ng of genomic DNA served as TRB template. TRB rearrangements were amplified by multiplex PCR with BIOMED2 TRB-A/B primers. TCRdb reanalysed the multiplex PCR reads using MiXCR and keeps one entry per CDR3 protein. Of 10,000 to 13,000 distinct CDR3 sequences in the sample, about 30% were seen once. The TCR sequence derives from a human donor with active COVID-19. Sequencing was done on a sample of blood.

The CDR3 DNA follows: TGTGCCACCAGCAGAGTCCGGACTAGCGGGGGGGGAGGCACAGATACGCAGTATTTT. It specifies CATSRVRTSGGGGTDTQYF. The rearrangement joins TRBV15 to TRBJ2-3, with 15 nucleotides matching TRBD2. With 1 base clipped from V and 1 base from J, the junction kept 6 bases outside the gene matches. This CDR3 has 19 amino acids. CDR1 LNHNV and CDR2 YYDKDF come from the germline V gene (reference sequence). Together with reference TRBV15 and TRBJ2-3, the CDR3 gives the full variable domain: DAMVIQNPRYQVTQFGKPVTLSCSQTLNHNVMYWYQQKSSQAPKLLFHYYDKDFNNEADTPDNFQSRRPNTSFCFLDIRSPGLGDTAMYLCATSRVRTSGGGGTDTQYFGPGTRLTVL.